The 14 T cell receptor beta chains in this list originate from one sample, sequenced in a study of glioma-infiltrating T cells after dendritic cell vaccination. Clones were sequenced by immunoSEQ multiplex PCR, and TCRdb holds only the in-frame ones, with some missing. The table shows 90,000 or so clones, with over 75% occurring only once. Specimen: blood, collected before dendritic cell vaccination. The source of these receptors is a human donor with glioblastoma.

To note about this clone: This same CDR3 is encoded by further DNA sequences in the sample. V and J are TRBV15 and TRBJ1-1; no clear D gene. Germline CDR1 is LNHNV and CDR2 is YYDKDF (reference sequence). The V and J ends lost 0 bases and 1 base respectively, with 6 bases between them. There are 14 residues in the CDR3. The CDR3 sequence is CATSREQTNTEAFF. The CDR3 region has the DNA TGTGCCACCAGCAGAGAACAGACGAACACTGAAGCTTTCTTT.

Only a few counts were recorded for this clone. The V and J genes are TRBV7-3 and TRBJ2-7, with a tentative D call TRBD2 (5 bases). This CDR3 contains 13 residues. The germline gives CDR1 SGHTA, CDR2 FQGTGA. V lost 1 base and J lost 6, with 10 bases in between. The CDR3 here is CASSLMASSEQYF. The CDR3 DNA reads TGTGCCAGCAGCTTAATGGCTAGCTCCGAGCAGTACTTC.

V is TRBV6-5 and J is TRBJ2-7; 8 positions match TRBD2. Per germline, CDR1 MNHEY and CDR2 SVGAGI. CDR3 length: 14 residues. The ends lost 5 bases at V and 6 bases at J; junction bases unmatched: 9. This CDR3 is CASSTGLVDPEQYF. The CDR3 nucleotides read TGTGCCAGCAGTACGGGACTAGTCGACCCCGAGCAGTACTTC.

The CDR3 DNA is TGTGCCAGTAAACAGCTTTATAGCAATCAGCCCCAGCATTTT. Protein: CASKQLYSNQPQHF. The chain carries TRBV19 and TRBJ1-5; D unresolved. CDR1 is LNHDA, CDR2 SQIVND, per germline (reference sequence). V gave up 7 bases and J gave up 0 bases, with 10 bases separating them. CDR3 length: 14 residues.

This clone has a handful of counts. The rearrangement joins TRBV27 to TRBJ2-1; D is unresolved. There are 13 residues in the CDR3. Germline V CDR1 and CDR2: MNHEY, SMNVEV (reference sequence). V was cut by 3 bases and J by 6 bases, with 9 bases left in between. The CDR3 sequence is CASSLISTNEQFF. For the CDR3, the DNA is TGTGCCAGCAGTTTGATTAGTACCAATGAGCAGTTCTTC.

The V gene is TRBV6-5, the J gene TRBJ2-3; D possibly corresponds to TRBD2 (6 bases). In germline, CDR1 is MNHEY, CDR2 SVGAGI. CDR3 size: 15 residues. The ends were cut back, 1 base at V and 0 bases at J, with 8 bases in the middle. The CDR3 here is CASSYLAVSTDTQYF. Here the CDR3 DNA reads TGTGCCAGCAGTTACTTAGCGGTGAGCACAGATACGCAGTATTTT.

The CDR3 spells CASSLLPMGVEAFF. The CDR3 nucleotides are TGTGCCAGCAGCTTACTCCCCATGGGAGTTGAAGCTTTCTTT. This chain connects TRBV11-2 to TRBJ1-1; D gene ambiguous. The V end was cut by 2 bases, the J end by 7 bases, with 14 bases between. The CDR3 is 14 amino acids. Germline lookup yields CDR1 SGHAT and CDR2 FQNNGV.

This chain joins TRBV7-9 and TRBJ1-2; D remains ambiguous. Trimming removed 5 bases at V and 8 bases at J, with 12 bases between. Germline CDR1 SEHNR, CDR2 FQNEAQ (reference sequence). CDR3 length: 12 amino acids. Here the CDR3 reads CASSVALWGYTF. CDR3 DNA sequence: TGTGCCAGCAGCGTGGCCCTTTGGGGCTACACCTTC.

The chain recombines TRBV6-1 with TRBJ1-2, with 7 bases lining up with TRBD1. CDR3 length: 16 amino acids. After removal of 3 bases from V and 7 bases from J, the junction contained 14 bases not matched to a gene. Germline CDR1 reads MNHNS; CDR2 reads SASEGT. DNA of the CDR3: TGTGCCAGCAGTGATGGTTTGGGACAGTTCACTAGTGGCTACACCTTC. This encodes CASSDGLGQFTSGYTF.

This chain links TRBV7-8 with TRBJ2-3; the D gene is possibly TRBD2 (7 bases). Germline V gene sequence: CDR1 SGHVS, CDR2 FQNEAQ. The CDR3 is 14 amino acids. Between the trimmed V and J ends, which lost 5 bases and 4 bases, there was a span of 13 bases. CDR3 sequence: CASSPVGGPDTQYF. The CDR3 DNA follows: TGTGCCAGCAGCCCAGTGGGGGGGCCAGATACGCAGTATTTT.

The chain recombines TRBV5-6 with TRBJ1-5; D might be TRBD1 (5 bases). CDR1 is SGHDT and CDR2 is YYEEEE in the germline V gene. The length of the CDR3 is 14 residues. V lost 1 base and J 5 bases, leaving 10 bases between the germline ends. The CDR3 region has the DNA TGTGCCAGCAGCTTGCGTCAGGGTCATCAGCCCCAGCATTTT. Its translation is CASSLRQGHQPQHF.

The chain joins TRBV6-5 to TRBJ2-7, with 13 bases fitting TRBD2. V lost 7 bases and J lost 7; bases outside the gene matches: 7. This CDR3 spans 14 amino acids. CDR1 and CDR2 (germline): MNHEY, SVGAGI. The CDR3 nucleotides are TGTGCCAGCACCGGACTAGCGGGGGATGGGGAGCAGTACTTC. This sequence encodes CASTGLAGDGEQYF.

The V call is TRBV27, the J call TRBJ2-7; 7 nucleotides align to TRBD2. This CDR3 region has 14 residues. Germline-derived CDR1 and CDR2 are MNHEY and SMNVEV (reference sequence). After removal of 7 bases from V and 1 base from J, the junction contained 7 bases not matched to a gene. In nucleotides, the CDR3 is TGTGCCAGCATCAGCGGGGTTGGGTCCTACGAGCAGTACTTC. This translates into CASISGVGSYEQYF.

The CDR3 protein is CATSTFTGELFF. The CDR3 nucleotides read TGTGCCACCAGCACCTTCACCGGGGAGCTGTTTTTT. V usage is TRBV15 and J usage is TRBJ2-2; no reliable D call. The CDR3 runs to 12 residues. With 4 bases removed from V and 4 bases from J, the gap between germline ends came to 4 bases. CDR1 and CDR2 from the germline V gene are LNHNV and YYDKDF (reference sequence).